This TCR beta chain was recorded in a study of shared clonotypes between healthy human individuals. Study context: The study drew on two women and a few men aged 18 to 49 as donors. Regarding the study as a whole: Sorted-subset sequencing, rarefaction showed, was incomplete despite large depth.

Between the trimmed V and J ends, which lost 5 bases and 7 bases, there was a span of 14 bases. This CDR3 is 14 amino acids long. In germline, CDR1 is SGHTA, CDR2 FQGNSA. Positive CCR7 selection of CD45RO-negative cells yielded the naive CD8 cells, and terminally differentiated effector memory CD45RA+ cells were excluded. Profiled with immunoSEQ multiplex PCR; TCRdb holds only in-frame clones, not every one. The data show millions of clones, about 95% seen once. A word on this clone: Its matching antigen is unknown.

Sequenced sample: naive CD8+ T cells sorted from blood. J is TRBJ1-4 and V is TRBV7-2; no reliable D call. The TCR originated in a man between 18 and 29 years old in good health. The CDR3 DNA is TGTGCCAGCAGCCTCCCGGATTCCGGTGAAAAACTGTTTTTT. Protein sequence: CASSLPDSGEKLFF.